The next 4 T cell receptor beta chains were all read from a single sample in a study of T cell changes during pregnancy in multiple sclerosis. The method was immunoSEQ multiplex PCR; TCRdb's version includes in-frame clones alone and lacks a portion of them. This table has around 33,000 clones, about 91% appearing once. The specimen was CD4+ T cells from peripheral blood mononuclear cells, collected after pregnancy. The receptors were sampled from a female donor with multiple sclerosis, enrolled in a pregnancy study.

The CDR3 region is CASSLGAGGDYEQFF. DNA of the CDR3: TGTGCCAGCAGCTTGGGGGCGGGAGGGGATTATGAGCAGTTCTTC. The chain couples TRBV5-4 to TRBJ2-1; 9 positions agree with TRBD2. The V gene end was trimmed by 0 bases and the J gene end by 8 bases; junction bases not matched to a gene: 6. CDR1 is SGHNT and CDR2 is YYREEE in the germline V gene (reference sequence). This CDR3 region has 15 residues.

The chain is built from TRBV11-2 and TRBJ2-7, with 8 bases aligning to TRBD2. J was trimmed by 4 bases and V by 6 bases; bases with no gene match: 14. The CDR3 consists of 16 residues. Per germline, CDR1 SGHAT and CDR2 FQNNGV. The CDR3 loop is CASRAVRASGFYEQYF. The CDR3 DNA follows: TGTGCCAGCAGGGCAGTGCGGGCTAGCGGGTTTTACGAGCAGTACTTC.

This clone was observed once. As DNA, the CDR3 is TGCAGCGTTGTGGCAGGCACAGATACGCAGTATTTT. Translation gives CSVVAGTDTQYF. This chain joins TRBV29-1 and TRBJ2-3; unclear D gene. This CDR3 is built from 12 residues. Trimming removed 4 bases from V and 1 base from J, with 6 bases in between. Germline CDR1 is SQVTM and CDR2 is ANQGSEA.

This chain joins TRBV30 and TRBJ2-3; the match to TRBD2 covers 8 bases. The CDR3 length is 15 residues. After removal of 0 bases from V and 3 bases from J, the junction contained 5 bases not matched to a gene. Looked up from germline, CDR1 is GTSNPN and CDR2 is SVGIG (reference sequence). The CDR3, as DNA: TGTGCCTGGAGTGTACCCGGGAGGGCGACAGATACGCAGTATTTT. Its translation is CAWSVPGRATDTQYF.